Within the sample, the clone carrying this T cell receptor beta chain is large. Its antigen is undetermined. CDR3 size: 15 residues. V was clipped by 0 bases and J by 11 bases, with 19 bases between them. The V gene's germline CDR1 is MNHEY and CDR2 SMNVEV (reference sequence). The data were taken from a study of circulating CD8 cells and anti-PD-1 response in melanoma. Live CD3+CD8+TCRalphabeta+ cells were sorted into four subsets by PD-1 and/or TIGIT. Each library started from about 15 ng of total RNA using the QIAseq Immune Repertoire TCR panel. TCRdb ran MiXCR on the reads and lists one entry per CDR3 protein. The sample consists of around 400 distinct CDR3 sequences, over 9.5% of them appearing once. Study observations and caveats: TIGIT repertoires were least diverse, DNEG repertoires most diverse.

This clonotype was obtained from a human donor with melanoma. The gene calls are TRBV27 and TRBJ1-1; D gene uncertain. Material: CD8+ T cells from PBMCs, obtained at baseline or after one month of anti-PD-1 therapy (not recorded which). The CDR3 sequence: CASSLSLGSRTVAFF. CDR3 sequence (DNA): TGTGCCAGCAGTTTATCTCTGGGGAGTAGGACGGTGGCTTTCTTT.